The present T cell receptor beta chain was sequenced within a study (dated by TCRdb to between 2014 and 2017). Regarding the complete study: The study examined whether tumor-infiltrating Tregs in breast cancer are drawn from blood Tregs or arise in situ by conversion from other CD4+ T cell subsets. Summary of the overall study and its limitations: The validation in the larger cohort was limited to a single TCR beta V-J rearrangement instead of whole repertoires. The greatest overlap of tumor-infiltrating Treg TCR alpha and beta sequences was with tumor naive CD4+ T cells, followed next by blood naive CD4+ T cells. Tumor memory CD4+ T cell TCR gene usage was found to cluster with blood and lymph node memory CD4+ cells and with lymph node naive CD4+ cells.

Full-length TCR variable regions were amplified by 5' RACE PCR with constant-region reverse primers, followed by semi-nested PCR with Nested Universal Primer A. The ReliaPrep RNA Cell Miniprep System was used to extract total RNA, which was then reverse transcribed into 5'RACE-ready cDNA with the SMARTer RACE 5'/3' Kit. Multiplex adaptors were used to barcode the full-length TCR alpha and beta libraries, which were then sequenced on an Illumina MiSeq. Processing in the source paper ran as follows. For each of nine subset-tissue groups, sequencing data from the five patients were pooled, and the groups were compared by unsupervised clustering of TCR gene usage. Repertoire similarity was calculated with the Morisita-Horn index, weighting shared sequences by their contribution to each repertoire. The public reads were quality trimmed at Q25 with fastp and then assembled into clones with MiXCR by TCRdb, keeping productive beta chains. Merged by CDR3 protein, the rows form single entries marked with the most common genes and DNA. None of the V and J calls come from the authors' own analysis; TCRdb made them. For this sample the table gives approximately 40,000 distinct CDR3 sequences, of which 22% were detected only once. The ten top clones hold around 4% of the sample.

This clonotype was found once. It has no known antigen specificity. No much larger clonotype is one base removed from it; base qualities were not supplied. One read provides weak support. Per the germline V gene, SGHDT is the CDR1 and YYEEEE is the CDR2. Its CDR3 holds 16 amino acids, cysteine through phenylalanine. Only the CDR3 DNA is retained, 48 bases long and in frame from the first base. Germline trimming: 4 bases from V, 4 bases from J; junction bases outside gene matches: 11. Cells that were CD4+CD25+CD127-/low were the ones isolated as Tregs. Tregs, naive and memory CD4+ T cells from tumor, blood and ipsilateral draining lymph nodes of 4 or 5 breast cancer patients underwent full-length TCR alpha and beta sequencing. Mononuclear cells from lymph nodes or 40 to 60 ml of peripheral blood were isolated by Ficoll density gradient centrifugation. Sorted cell populations were confirmed by FACS to exceed 90% purity.

The TCR originated in a female donor with breast cancer. The material sequenced was Tregs sorted from blood. The chain links TRBV5-6 with TRBJ2-3, with TRBD2 matching 8 junction bases. The CDR3 has the sequence CASSLLVGGESDTQYF. The nucleotides are TGTGCCAGCAGCCTTTTGGTCGGGGGGGAGTCAGATACGCAGTATTTT.